Listed here are 2 T cell receptor beta chains from one sample, sequenced in a study of shared clonotypes between healthy human individuals. CD8 cells regarded as naive lacked CD45RO, were positively chosen for CCR7, and omitted terminally differentiated effector memory CD45RA+ cells. The assay was immunoSEQ multiplex PCR, and TCRdb's table has in-frame clones only and misses some. The sample has around 2.1 million clones; about 93% are singletons. Material: naive CD8+ T cells from PBMCs. The receptors here all came from a man aged 18 to 29 in good health. Some clones in this sample may be carry-over from other donors' samples.

This chain links TRBV4-3 with TRBJ2-1; no clear D. Germline V gene sequence: CDR1 LGHNA, CDR2 YSLEER. This CDR3 spans 16 amino acids. Trimming shortened V by 2 bases and J by 0 bases, and 11 bases separated the two germline ends. The chain's CDR3 is CASSQYSASSYNEQFF. CDR3 DNA sequence: TGCGCCAGCAGCCAATACTCAGCGAGCTCCTACAATGAGCAGTTCTTC.

This chain uses TRBV19 with TRBJ2-3, with TRBD1 identical over 7 bases. The V gene's germline CDR1 is LNHDA and CDR2 SQIVND (reference sequence). The trim removed 5 bases at V and 2 bases at J, leaving 10 bases unmatched. CDR3 size: 16 residues. CDR3 loop: CASSDRQGFDTDTQYF. CDR3 in DNA: TGTGCCAGTAGTGACCGACAGGGATTCGACACAGATACGCAGTATTTT.